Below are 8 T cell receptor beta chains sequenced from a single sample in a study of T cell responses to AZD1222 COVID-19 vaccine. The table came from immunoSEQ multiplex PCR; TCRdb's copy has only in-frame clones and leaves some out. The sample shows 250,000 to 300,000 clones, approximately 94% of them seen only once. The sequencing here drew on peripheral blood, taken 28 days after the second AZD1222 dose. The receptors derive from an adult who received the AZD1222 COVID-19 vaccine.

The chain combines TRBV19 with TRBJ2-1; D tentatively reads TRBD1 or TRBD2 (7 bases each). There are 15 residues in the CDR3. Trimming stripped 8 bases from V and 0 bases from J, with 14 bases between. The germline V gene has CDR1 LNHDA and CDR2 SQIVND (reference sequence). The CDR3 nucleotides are TGTGCCAGTTCCAGGGGGGGAAACTCCTACAATGAGCAGTTCTTC. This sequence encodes CASSRGGNSYNEQFF.

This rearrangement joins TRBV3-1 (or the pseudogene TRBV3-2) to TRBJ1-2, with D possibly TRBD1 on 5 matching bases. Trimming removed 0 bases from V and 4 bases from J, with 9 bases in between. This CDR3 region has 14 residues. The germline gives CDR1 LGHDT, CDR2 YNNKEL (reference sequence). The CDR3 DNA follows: TGTGCCAGCAGCCAAGAATCAGGGATCTATGGCTACACCTTC. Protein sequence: CASSQESGIYGYTF.

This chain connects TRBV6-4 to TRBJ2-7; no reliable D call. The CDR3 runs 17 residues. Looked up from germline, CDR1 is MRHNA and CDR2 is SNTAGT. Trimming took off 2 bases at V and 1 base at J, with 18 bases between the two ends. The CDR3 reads CASSDPRFGYGSYEQYF. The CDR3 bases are TGTGCCAGCAGTGACCCGAGGTTTGGGTATGGGTCCTACGAGCAGTACTTC.

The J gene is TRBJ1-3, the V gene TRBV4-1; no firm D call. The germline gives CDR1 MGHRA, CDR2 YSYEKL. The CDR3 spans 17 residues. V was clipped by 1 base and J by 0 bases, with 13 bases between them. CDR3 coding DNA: TGCGCCAGCAGCCAAGGTTCCGTTAGGGCCTCTGGAAACACCATATATTTT. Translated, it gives CASSQGSVRASGNTIYF.

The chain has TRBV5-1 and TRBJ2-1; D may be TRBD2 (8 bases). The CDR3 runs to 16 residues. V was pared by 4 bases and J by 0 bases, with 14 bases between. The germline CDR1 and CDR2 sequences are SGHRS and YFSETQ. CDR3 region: CASSGGGTVSYNEQFF. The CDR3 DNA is TGCGCCAGCAGCGGCGGGGGGACAGTCTCCTACAATGAGCAGTTCTTC.

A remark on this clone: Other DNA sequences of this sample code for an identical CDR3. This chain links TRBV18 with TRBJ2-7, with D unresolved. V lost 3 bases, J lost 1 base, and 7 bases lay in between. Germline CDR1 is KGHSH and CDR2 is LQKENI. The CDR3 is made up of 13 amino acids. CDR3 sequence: CASSPPGSYEQYF. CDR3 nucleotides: TGTGCCAGCTCACCTCCAGGTTCCTACGAGCAGTACTTC.

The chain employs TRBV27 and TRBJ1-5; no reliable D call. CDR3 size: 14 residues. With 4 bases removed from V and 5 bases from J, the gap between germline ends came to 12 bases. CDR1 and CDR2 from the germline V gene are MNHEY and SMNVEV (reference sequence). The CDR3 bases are TGTGCCAGCAGTTCGGCGTGGGTTCATCAGCCCCAGCATTTT. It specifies CASSSAWVHQPQHF.

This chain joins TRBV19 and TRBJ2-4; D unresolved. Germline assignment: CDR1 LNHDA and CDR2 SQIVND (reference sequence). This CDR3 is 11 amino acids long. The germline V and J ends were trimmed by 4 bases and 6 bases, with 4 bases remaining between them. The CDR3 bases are TGTGCCAGTAGTAGTACAAACATTCAGTACTTC. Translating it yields CASSSTNIQYF.